This T cell receptor (beta chain) emerged from a study of T-cell reconstitution after alpha-beta-depleted transplantation in children (TCRdb year 2016). Regarding the complete study: Using TCR repertoire profiling, the study followed T-cell immune reconstitution in a quantitative way in children after TCRalphabeta/CD19-depleted allogeneic hematopoietic cell transplantation.

The sample holds many counts of this clonotype. Its specific antigen is unknown. Per-base qualities were not stored, and no clone one base away is much larger. The germline V gene (reference sequence) sets CDR1 to MNHEY and CDR2 to SMNVEV. From its cysteine to its phenylalanine, the CDR3 spans 15 amino acids. Only CDR3 DNA is held: 45 bases, read in frame from base 1. V and J lose 1 base and 6 bases, and a span of 14 bases separates them. The method behind the library was PCR. The listed sequencing device is Illumina HiSeq 2500. TCR library preparation used molecular barcoding, with unique molecular identifiers applied to normalize quantification of the TCRbeta repertoire. TCRdb trimmed public reads at Q25 via fastp, called clones via MiXCR and kept in-frame beta chains. Each entry merges the rows of one CDR3 protein and shows their most common DNA and genes. Counted in this sample were about 230,000 distinct CDR3 sequences; about 11% of them appeared once. The ten largest clones add up to around 2.5% of the sample.

The V and J segments used are TRBV27 and TRBJ2-3, with TRBD2 tentatively as D gene (5 bases match). Sequencing used PBMCs from the stem cell graft donor, obtained from the stem cell graft. This receptor was identified in a human donor who donated a stem cell graft to a child with acute lymphoblastic leukemia. The CDR3 here reads CASSLYGVREDTQYF. The nucleotides are TGTGCCAGCAGTTTATATGGGGTGAGGGAGGATACGCAGTATTTT.